The 27 T cell receptor beta chains below were found in one sample sequenced in a study of blood T cell repertoires in COVID-19. Libraries were prepared by immunoSEQ multiplex PCR; TCRdb keeps only in-frame clonotypes and omits some of them. There are about 120,000 clones in the sample; roughly three quarters occur only once, and roughly 7.9% lies in the top ten. The material sequenced was peripheral blood. Every receptor here comes from a human donor in a cohort sampled during active COVID-19.

The chain carries TRBV28 and TRBJ1-1; D not certain. The CDR3 runs to 14 residues. Germline assignment: CDR1 MDHEN and CDR2 SYDVKM. V lost 6 bases and J lost 4, with 15 bases in between. CDR3 in amino acids: CASSFTPVATEAFF. CDR3 coding DNA: TGTGCCAGCAGCTTTACACCCGTGGCCACTGAAGCTTTCTTT.

The rearrangement uses TRBV24-1 and TRBJ2-7, with 9 positions matching TRBD2. In germline, CDR1 is KGHDR, CDR2 SFDVKD. V gave up 4 bases and J gave up 4 bases; unmatched junction bases: 7. The CDR3 covers 15 residues. Written as DNA, the CDR3 is TGTGCCACCAGTGACCGGGCTAGCGGGACTTACGAGCAGTACTTC. Protein: CATSDRASGTYEQYF.

This clone was seen only a few times. V and J are TRBV3-1 (or the pseudogene TRBV3-2) and TRBJ2-7, with 11 bases aligning to TRBD2. The germline CDR1 and CDR2 sequences are LGHDT and YNNKEL (reference sequence). CDR3 length equals 13 residues. V was clipped by 7 bases and J by 4 bases; unmatched bases: 3. The CDR3 loop is CASTGTSGYEQYF. In DNA, the CDR3 is TGTGCCAGCACCGGGACTAGCGGTTACGAGCAGTACTTC.

The rearrangement links TRBV28 to TRBJ1-4, with 10 bases matching TRBD1. This CDR3 contains 14 residues. V was pared by 6 bases and J by 8 bases, with 6 bases of the junction left unmatched. The germline CDR1 and CDR2 sequences are MDHEN and SYDVKM. CDR3 sequence: CASRETGGKEKLFF. Here the CDR3 DNA reads TGTGCCAGCAGAGAGACAGGGGGCAAGGAAAAACTGTTTTTT.

This chain connects TRBV5-4 to TRBJ2-7; TRBD2 matches 8 bases. V dropped 5 bases and J dropped 4; count of bases not matched to a gene: 8. Germline V gives CDR1 SGHNT, CDR2 YYREEE (reference sequence). There are 14 residues in the CDR3. In DNA form, the CDR3 reads TGTGCCAGCAGTCGGCCGGGACTAGAATACGAGCAGTACTTC. This codes for CASSRPGLEYEQYF.

The CDR3 sequence: CASSLNRQGNNQPQHF. CDR3 nucleotide sequence: TGTGCCAGCAGCTTGAATCGTCAGGGGAACAATCAGCCCCAGCATTTT. V and J are TRBV5-8 and TRBJ1-5; a weak D match, TRBD1 (6 bases). Germline V gene lookup returns CDR1 SGHTS and CDR2 YDEGEE. The CDR3 runs 16 residues. Trimming left V 1 base short and J 3 bases short, with 14 bases between. Filled out from reference TRBV5-8 and TRBJ1-5, the complete variable domain reads EAGVTQSPTHLIKTRGQQATLRCSPISGHTSVYWYQQALGLGLQFLLWYDEGEERNRGNFPPRFSGRQFPNYSSELNVNALELEDSALYLCASSLNRQGNNQPQHFGDGTRLSIL.

The rearrangement joins TRBV4-2 to TRBJ2-7; 8 positions match TRBD2. The CDR3 spans 15 residues. Germline CDR1 reads LGHNA; CDR2 reads YNFKEQ. J gave up 2 bases and V 1 base, and 4 bases lay outside the gene matches. CDR3 in DNA: TGTGCCAGCAGCCAAGGGGAACTAGCGGCCTACGAGCAGTACTTC. This sequence encodes CASSQGELAAYEQYF.

This clone has a handful of counts. The J gene is TRBJ1-1, the V gene TRBV11-2; 8 bases map to TRBD1. V lost 5 bases, J lost 4 bases, and 9 bases stayed unmatched. Germline V lookup: CDR1 SGHAT, CDR2 FQNNGV. The CDR3 loop spans 15 amino acids. The DNA for the CDR3 is TGTGCCAGCAGCCCCCGGACAGGGAAGAGCACTGAAGCTTTCTTT. Protein sequence: CASSPRTGKSTEAFF. Full variable domain (remainder filled in from reference TRBV11-2 and TRBJ1-1): EAGVAQSPRYKIIEKRQSVAFWCNPISGHATLYWYQQILGQGPKLLIQFQNNGVVDDSQLPKDRFSAERLKGVDSTLKIQPAKLEDSAVYLCASSPRTGKSTEAFFGQGTRLTVV.

The rearrangement uses TRBV6-5 and TRBJ1-2; TRBD1 matches at 8 bases. The CDR3 consists of 14 residues. J was trimmed by 6 bases and V by 6 bases; bases with no gene match: 9. CDR1 MNHEY and CDR2 SVGAGI come from the germline V gene. CDR3 sequence reads: CASSRGTGRDGYTF. The CDR3 DNA is TGTGCCAGCAGCCGCGGGACAGGACGGGATGGCTACACCTTC.

The DNA for the CDR3 is TGTGCCAGCAGTCGAGTGGGAGGCCCGTCGCCCTACGAGCAGTACTTC. It codes for CASSRVGGPSPYEQYF. The rearrangement links TRBV28 to TRBJ2-7, with D possibly matching TRBD2 (6 bases). The V and J ends lost 5 bases and 2 bases respectively, with 19 bases between them. CDR1 is MDHEN, CDR2 SYDVKM, per germline. This CDR3 comprises 16 residues.

The V call is TRBV6-5, the J call TRBJ2-3, with TRBD2 as a possible D gene (6 bases). The CDR3 totals 15 residues. Trimming stripped 6 bases from V and 4 bases from J, with 17 bases between. CDR1 and CDR2 from the germline V gene are MNHEY and SVGAGI. The CDR3 DNA reads as TGTGCCAGCAGCCAGGGCGGGGCTCCGTCAGATACGCAGTATTTT. This codes for CASSQGGAPSDTQYF.

This clone came up once. This rearrangement joins TRBV2 to TRBJ1-4; 8 bases map to TRBD1. Losses at the gene ends were 1 base for V and 0 bases for J; bases not matched to a gene: 7. There are 18 residues in the CDR3. The germline CDR1 and CDR2 sequences are SNHLY and FYNNEI. The CDR3 loop reads CASSEVGDRTATNEKLFF. The CDR3 nucleotides are TGTGCCAGCAGTGAAGTAGGGGACAGGACTGCAACTAATGAAAAACTGTTTTTT.

The V and J genes are TRBV5-1 and TRBJ1-1; no clear D. The CDR3 is 15 residues long. The V end was cut by 0 bases, the J end by 0 bases, with 9 bases between. Germline V gene sequence: CDR1 SGHRS, CDR2 YFSETQ. The CDR3 region is CASSLDGRMNTEAFF. The CDR3 nucleotides read TGCGCCAGCAGCTTGGACGGCAGGATGAACACTGAAGCTTTCTTT.

This clone came up once. This rearrangement joins TRBV7-6 to TRBJ2-7, with D perhaps TRBD1 (5 bases). Germline values: CDR1 SGHVS, CDR2 FNYEAQ. CDR3 size: 13 residues. V was clipped by 2 bases and J by 2 bases, with 7 bases between them. The chain's CDR3 is CASSLQGTYEQYF. For the CDR3, the DNA is TGTGCCAGCAGCTTACAGGGAACCTACGAGCAGTACTTC. Complete variable domain (other parts from reference TRBV7-6 and TRBJ2-7): GAGVSQSPRYKVTKRGQDVALRCDPISGHVSLYWYRQALGQGPEFLTYFNYEAQQDKSGLPNDRFSAERPEGSISTLTIQRTEQRDSAMYRCASSLQGTYEQYFGPGTRLTVT.

This chain links TRBV6-5 with TRBJ2-7; D may be TRBD2 (5 bases). Trimming removed 5 bases at V and 4 bases at J, with 15 bases between. The germline V gene encodes CDR1 MNHEY and CDR2 SVGAGI. The CDR3 has 14 amino acids. CDR3 loop: CASSQSFTGYEQYF. Here the CDR3 DNA reads TGTGCCAGCAGTCAAAGCTTCACGGGGTACGAGCAGTACTTC.

Here the CDR3 reads CASSAGGASGSPTYEQYF. The CDR3 DNA reads as TGTGCCAGCAGTGCTGGGGGGGCTAGCGGGAGTCCAACCTACGAGCAGTACTTC. V and J are TRBV2 and TRBJ2-7, with 10 nucleotides matching TRBD2. This CDR3 has 18 residues. Trimming took 4 bases from V and 2 from J; bases not matched to a gene: 14. CDR1 is SNHLY and CDR2 is FYNNEI in the germline V gene.

The chain employs TRBV15 and TRBJ1-4, with D unresolved. Per the germline V gene, CDR1 is LNHNV and CDR2 is YYDKDF (reference sequence). This CDR3 spans 15 amino acids. V was trimmed by 1 base and J by 5 bases, leaving 11 bases between them. This CDR3 reads CATSRGGRINEKLFF. CDR3 DNA sequence: TGTGCCACCAGCAGAGGAGGGAGGATCAATGAAAAACTGTTTTTT.

This chain joins TRBV11-2 and TRBJ2-5; unclear D gene. V shed 1 base and J shed 1 base, with 7 bases lying between them. The length of the CDR3 is 14 residues. Germline CDR1 reads SGHAT; CDR2 reads FQNNGV. The CDR3 coding sequence is TGTGCCAGCAGCTTAGGGCGGTTCCAAGAGACCCAGTACTTC. This sequence encodes CASSLGRFQETQYF.

The chain couples TRBV14 to TRBJ2-7; 7 positions match TRBD1. The CDR3 extends over 15 amino acids. Trimming cost V 3 bases and J 5 bases; bases outside gene matches: 10. Germline values: CDR1 SGHDN, CDR2 FVKESK. CDR3 residues: CASSHGTVPWDEQYF. DNA of the CDR3: TGTGCCAGCAGCCACGGGACAGTCCCCTGGGACGAGCAGTACTTC.

The rearrangement joins TRBV27 to TRBJ2-7; the D gene is possibly TRBD1 (6 bases). The CDR3 spans 15 residues. V lost 1 base and J lost 0, with 10 bases in between. Germline V gives CDR1 MNHEY, CDR2 SMNVEV (reference sequence). CDR3 DNA sequence: TGTGCCAGCAGTTTATTGACAGGTCCCTCCTACGAGCAGTACTTC. Protein product: CASSLLTGPSYEQYF.

The chain employs TRBV6-5 and TRBJ2-6; 8 bases are a match to TRBD1. This CDR3 region has 15 residues. V was pared by 6 bases and J by 2 bases, with 3 bases of the junction left unmatched. The germline gives CDR1 MNHEY, CDR2 SVGAGI. The CDR3 sequence: CASSSTGAGANVLTF. DNA of the CDR3: TGTGCCAGCAGCTCGACAGGGGCTGGGGCCAACGTCCTGACTTTC.

The V call is TRBV10-1, the J call TRBJ2-5, with D tentatively TRBD2 (6 bases). Germline CDR1 is WNHNN and CDR2 is SYGVQD (reference sequence). The CDR3 is 15 amino acids. Between the trimmed V and J ends, which lost 2 bases and 3 bases, there was a span of 13 bases. As DNA, the CDR3 is TGCGCCAGCAGTGAGCTTCGGGGAGGTGAAGAGACCCAGTACTTC. Amino acid sequence: CASSELRGGEETQYF.

This clone was seen once. The chain has TRBV21-1 and TRBJ1-6. TRBV21-1 is a listed pseudogene. There are 11 residues in the CDR3. The CDR3 loop reads CASTRGGPLHF. CDR3 in DNA: TGTGCCAGCACCAGAGGAGGTCCCCTCCACTTT.

Only a few counts were recorded for this clone. The genes are TRBV14 and TRBJ2-7, with D possibly being TRBD1 (5 bases). From germline, CDR1 is SGHDN and CDR2 FVKESK. Trimming removed 6 bases from V and 0 bases from J, with 6 bases in between. The CDR3 contains 12 residues. The CDR3 here is CASSGASYEQYF. The CDR3 bases are TGTGCCAGCAGTGGGGCCTCCTACGAGCAGTACTTC.

This clone was seen only a few times. J is TRBJ1-2 and V is TRBV6-5; D is undetermined. Trimming cost V 10 bases and J 2 bases, with 11 bases left between them. Germline assignment: CDR1 MNHEY and CDR2 SVGAGI. This CDR3 is built from 12 residues. The chain's CDR3 is CATSRGNYGYTF. For the CDR3, the DNA is TGTGCCACCTCCCGAGGGAACTATGGCTACACCTTC.

The V and J genes are TRBV5-4 and TRBJ2-7; TRBD2 aligns across 10 bases. Per the germline V gene, CDR1 is SGHNT and CDR2 is YYREEE (reference sequence). With V trimmed by 0 bases and J by 1 base, 4 bases remained unmatched. CDR3 length: 16 residues. For the CDR3, the DNA is TGTGCCAGCAGCTTGGCCCCTAGCGGGAGTTCCTACGAGCAGTACTTC. Translated, it gives CASSLAPSGSSYEQYF.

The CDR3 DNA reads as TGTGCCAGCAGCTTAACAGGGGGTAACGGTGAAGCTTTCTTT. The encoded protein is CASSLTGGNGEAFF. This chain links TRBV7-9 with TRBJ1-1; 8 nucleotides agree with TRBD1. CDR3 length equals 14 residues. The V segment lost 2 bases and the J segment 7 bases; nucleotides outside the gene matches: 6. The V gene's germline CDR1 is SEHNR and CDR2 FQNEAQ (reference sequence).